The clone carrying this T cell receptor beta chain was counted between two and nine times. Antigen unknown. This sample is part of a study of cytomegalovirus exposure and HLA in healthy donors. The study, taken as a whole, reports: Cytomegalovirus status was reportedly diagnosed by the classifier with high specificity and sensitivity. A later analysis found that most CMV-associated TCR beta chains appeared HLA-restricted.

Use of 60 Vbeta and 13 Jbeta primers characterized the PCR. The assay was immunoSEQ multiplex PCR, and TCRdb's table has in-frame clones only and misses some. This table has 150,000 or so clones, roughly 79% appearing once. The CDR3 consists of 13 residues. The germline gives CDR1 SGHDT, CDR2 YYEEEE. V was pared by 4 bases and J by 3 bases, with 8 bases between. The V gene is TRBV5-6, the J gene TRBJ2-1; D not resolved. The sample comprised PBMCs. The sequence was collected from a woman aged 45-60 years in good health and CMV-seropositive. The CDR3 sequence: CASSMGHYNEQFF. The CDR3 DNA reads TGTGCCAGCAGCATGGGTCACTACAATGAGCAGTTCTTC.